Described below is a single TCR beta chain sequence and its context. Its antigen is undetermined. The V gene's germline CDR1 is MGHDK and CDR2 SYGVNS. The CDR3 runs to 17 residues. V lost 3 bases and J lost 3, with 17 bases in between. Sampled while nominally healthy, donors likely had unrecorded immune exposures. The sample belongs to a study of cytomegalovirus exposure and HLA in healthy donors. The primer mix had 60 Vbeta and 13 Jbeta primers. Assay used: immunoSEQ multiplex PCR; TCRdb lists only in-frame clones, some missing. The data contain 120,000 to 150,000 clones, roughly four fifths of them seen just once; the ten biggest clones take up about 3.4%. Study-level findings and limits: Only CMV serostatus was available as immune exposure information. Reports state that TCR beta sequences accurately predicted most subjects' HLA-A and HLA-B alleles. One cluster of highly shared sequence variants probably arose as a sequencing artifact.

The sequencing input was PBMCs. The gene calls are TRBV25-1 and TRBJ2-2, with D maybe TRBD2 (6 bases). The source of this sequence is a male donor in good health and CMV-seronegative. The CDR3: CASSEEVSGRHTGELFF. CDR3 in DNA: TGTGCCAGCAGTGAGGAGGTATCGGGGAGGCACACCGGGGAGCTGTTTTTT.